This record covers a single TCR beta chain. Its antigen is as yet unknown. The CDR3 runs 14 residues. Trimming removed 1 base from V and 6 bases from J; junction bases left unmatched: 3. Per germline, CDR1 LGHDT and CDR2 YNNKEL (reference sequence). Semi-nested PCR with Nested Universal Primer A followed constant-region reverse priming of full-length variable regions. In TCRdb, the 5' RACE reads were re-called with MiXCR into one record per CDR3 protein. The sample carries about 32,000 distinct CDR3 sequences, roughly a quarter recorded once. The sorted Tregs were CD4+CD25+CD127-/low cells. Study-wide results and limits: Tumor Treg TCRs overlapped most with tumor naive CD4+ cells. Tumor memory CD4+ T cell TCR gene usage clustered with blood and lymph node memory CD4+ cells and lymph node naive CD4+ cells.

The TCR originated in a female donor with breast cancer. Specimen: tumor-infiltrating Tregs sorted from the breast tumor. The chain links TRBV3-1 to TRBJ2-1, with TRBD2 matching 7 bases. Here the CDR3 DNA reads TGTGCCAGCAGCCAAGGACTAGCCTCCAATGAGCAGTTCTTC. Translated: CASSQGLASNEQFF.